Below, one T cell receptor (beta chain) is given with its context. Its antigen is undetermined. PCR was performed using 60 Vbeta and 13 Jbeta primers. Data came from immunoSEQ multiplex PCR; TCRdb stores just in-frame clones and leaves some out. Among about 140,000 clones listed, around four fifths were seen once. This sample is drawn from a study of cytomegalovirus exposure and HLA in healthy donors. Study-wide context: Of some 400 genotyped donors, roughly 80% grouped in the Caucasian-associated ancestry cluster.

Germline CDR1 SGDLS, CDR2 YYNGEE. This CDR3 contains 15 residues. V lost 3 bases, J lost 6 bases, and 16 bases lay in between. Study outcomes and limitations: Around 18,000 TCR beta sequences were associated with HLA alleles at 0.05 false discovery rate in a later analysis.

The rearrangement links TRBV9 to TRBJ2-1; D is possibly TRBD2 (5 bases). The sample consisted of PBMCs. This sequence was found in a man under 40 in good health and CMV-seropositive. The DNA for the CDR3 is TGTGCCAGCAGCGGGGCGGGCAACCGGGGCAATGAGCAGTTCTTC. Protein product: CASSGAGNRGNEQFF.